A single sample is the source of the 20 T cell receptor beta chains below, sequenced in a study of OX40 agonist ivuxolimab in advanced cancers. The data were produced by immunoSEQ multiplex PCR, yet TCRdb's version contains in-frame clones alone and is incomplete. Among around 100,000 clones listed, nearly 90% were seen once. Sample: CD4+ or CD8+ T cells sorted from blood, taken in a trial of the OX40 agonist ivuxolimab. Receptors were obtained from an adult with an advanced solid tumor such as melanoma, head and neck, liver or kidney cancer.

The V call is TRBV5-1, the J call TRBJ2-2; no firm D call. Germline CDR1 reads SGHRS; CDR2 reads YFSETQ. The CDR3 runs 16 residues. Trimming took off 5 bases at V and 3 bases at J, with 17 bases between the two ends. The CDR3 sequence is CASSYTPPEDTGELFF. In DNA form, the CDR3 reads TGCGCCAGCAGTTATACTCCACCCGAAGACACCGGGGAGCTGTTTTTT.

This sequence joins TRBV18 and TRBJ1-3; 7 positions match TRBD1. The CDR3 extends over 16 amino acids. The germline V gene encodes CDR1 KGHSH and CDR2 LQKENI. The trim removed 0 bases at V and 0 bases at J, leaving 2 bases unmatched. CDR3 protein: CASSPPGTVSGNTIYF. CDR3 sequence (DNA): TGTGCCAGCTCACCACCGGGGACAGTCTCTGGAAACACCATATATTTT.

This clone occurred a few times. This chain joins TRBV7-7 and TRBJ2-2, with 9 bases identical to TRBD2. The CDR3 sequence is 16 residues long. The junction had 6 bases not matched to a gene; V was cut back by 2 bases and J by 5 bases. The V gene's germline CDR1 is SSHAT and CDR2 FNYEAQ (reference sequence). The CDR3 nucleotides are TGTGCCAGCAGCTTATTAGCGGGAGTGAGGACCGGGGAGCTGTTTTTT. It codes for CASSLLAGVRTGELFF.

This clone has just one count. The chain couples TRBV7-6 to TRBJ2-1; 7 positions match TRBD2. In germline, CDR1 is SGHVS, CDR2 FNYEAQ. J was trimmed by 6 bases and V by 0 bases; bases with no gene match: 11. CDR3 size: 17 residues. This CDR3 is CASSLAQVGRWPNEQFF. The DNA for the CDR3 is TGTGCCAGCAGCTTAGCGCAAGTCGGGAGGTGGCCCAATGAGCAGTTCTTC.

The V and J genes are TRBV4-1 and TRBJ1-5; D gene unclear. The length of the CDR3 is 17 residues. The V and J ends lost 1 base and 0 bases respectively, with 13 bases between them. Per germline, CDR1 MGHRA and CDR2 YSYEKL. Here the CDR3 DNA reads TGCGCCAGCAGCCAAGGTAGAGAACGATATAGCAATCAGCCCCAGCATTTT. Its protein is CASSQGRERYSNQPQHF.

The CDR3 nucleotides are TGTGCCAGCAGTTTAACAGGGACAGGGAGCAATCAGCCCCAGCATTTT. Residues: CASSLTGTGSNQPQHF. The chain combines TRBV27 with TRBJ1-5; TRBD1 matches at 9 bases. The CDR3 runs to 16 residues. After removal of 2 bases from V and 1 base from J, the junction contained 3 bases not matched to a gene. In germline, CDR1 is MNHEY, CDR2 SMNVEV (reference sequence).

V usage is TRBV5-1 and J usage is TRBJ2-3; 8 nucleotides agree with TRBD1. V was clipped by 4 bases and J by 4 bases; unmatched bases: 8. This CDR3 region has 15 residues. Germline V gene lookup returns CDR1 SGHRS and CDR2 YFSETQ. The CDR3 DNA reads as TGCGCCAGCAGCGTGACAGGGGCCCCAGCAGATACGCAGTATTTT. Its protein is CASSVTGAPADTQYF.

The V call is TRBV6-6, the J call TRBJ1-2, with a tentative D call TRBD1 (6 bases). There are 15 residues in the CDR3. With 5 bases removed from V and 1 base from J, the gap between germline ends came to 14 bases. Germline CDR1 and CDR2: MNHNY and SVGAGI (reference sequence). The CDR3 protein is CASSQQGGLNYGYTF. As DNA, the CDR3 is TGTGCCAGCAGTCAACAGGGTGGTCTTAACTATGGCTACACCTTC.

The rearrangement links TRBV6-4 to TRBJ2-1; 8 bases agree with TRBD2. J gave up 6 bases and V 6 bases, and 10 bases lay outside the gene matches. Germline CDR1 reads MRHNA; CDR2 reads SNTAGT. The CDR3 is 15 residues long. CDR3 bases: TGTGCCAGCAGCCAACGGGAGGGCCTGTCCAATGAGCAGTTCTTC. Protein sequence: CASSQREGLSNEQFF.

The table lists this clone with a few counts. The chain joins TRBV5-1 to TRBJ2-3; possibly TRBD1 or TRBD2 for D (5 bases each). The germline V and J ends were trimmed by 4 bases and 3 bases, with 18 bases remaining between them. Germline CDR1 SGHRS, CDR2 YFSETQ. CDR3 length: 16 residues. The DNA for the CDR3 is TGCGCCAGCAGCCCCGGGTTTTGGGGGATAACAGATACGCAGTATTTT. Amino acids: CASSPGFWGITDTQYF.

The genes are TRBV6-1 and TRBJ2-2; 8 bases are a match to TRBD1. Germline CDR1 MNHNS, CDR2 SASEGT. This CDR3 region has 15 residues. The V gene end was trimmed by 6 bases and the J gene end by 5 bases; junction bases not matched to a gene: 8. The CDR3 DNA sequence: TGTGCCAGCAGAGAGAGACAGGGGTGGACCGGGGAGCTGTTTTTT. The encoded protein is CASRERQGWTGELFF.

CDR3 sequence (DNA): TGTGCCTGGACCCCCGGGACGGTTAATTCACCCCTCCACTTT. Translating it yields CAWTPGTVNSPLHF. The chain uses TRBV30 and TRBJ1-6, with D possibly matching TRBD1 (5 bases). Trimming took off 4 bases at V and 6 bases at J, with 13 bases between the two ends. Germline CDR1 is GTSNPN and CDR2 is SVGIG (reference sequence). The CDR3 spans 14 residues.

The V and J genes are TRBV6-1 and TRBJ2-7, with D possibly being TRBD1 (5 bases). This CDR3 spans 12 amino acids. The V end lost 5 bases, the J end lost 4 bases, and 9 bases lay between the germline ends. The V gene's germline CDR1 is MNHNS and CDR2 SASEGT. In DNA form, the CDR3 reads TGTGCCAGCAGTCCCCAGGGTTACGAGCAGTACTTC. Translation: CASSPQGYEQYF.

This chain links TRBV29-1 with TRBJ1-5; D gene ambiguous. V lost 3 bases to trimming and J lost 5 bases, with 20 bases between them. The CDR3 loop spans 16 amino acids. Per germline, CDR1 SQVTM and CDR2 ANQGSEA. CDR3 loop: CSVEGIPIKVDQPQHF. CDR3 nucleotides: TGCAGCGTTGAGGGGATTCCGATCAAAGTGGATCAGCCCCAGCATTTT. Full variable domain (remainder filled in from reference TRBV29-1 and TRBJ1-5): SAVISQKPSRDICQRGTSLTIQCQVDSQVTMMFWYRQQPGQSLTLIATANQGSEATYESGFVIDKFPISRPNLTFSTLTVSNMSPEDSSIYLCSVEGIPIKVDQPQHFGDGTRLSIL.

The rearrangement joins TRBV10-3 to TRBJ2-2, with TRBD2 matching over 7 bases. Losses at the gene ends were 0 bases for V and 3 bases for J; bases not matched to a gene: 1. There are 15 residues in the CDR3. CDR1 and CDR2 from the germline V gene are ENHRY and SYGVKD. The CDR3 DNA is TGTGCCATCAGTGAGTCTAGCGGGTACACCGGGGAGCTGTTTTTT. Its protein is CAISESSGYTGELFF.

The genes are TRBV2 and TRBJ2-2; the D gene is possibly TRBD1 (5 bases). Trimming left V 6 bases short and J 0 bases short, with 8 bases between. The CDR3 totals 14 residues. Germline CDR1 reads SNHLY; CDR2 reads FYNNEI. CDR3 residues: CASRTETNTGELFF. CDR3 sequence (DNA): TGTGCCAGCAGGACAGAGACGAACACCGGGGAGCTGTTTTTT.

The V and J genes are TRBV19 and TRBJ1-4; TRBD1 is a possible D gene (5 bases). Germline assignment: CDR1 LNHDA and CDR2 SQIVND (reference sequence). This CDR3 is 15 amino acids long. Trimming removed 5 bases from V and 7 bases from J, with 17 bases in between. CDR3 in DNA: TGTGCCAGTAGTTCCCGACAGCCAAGAGGTGAAAAACTGTTTTTT. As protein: CASSSRQPRGEKLFF.

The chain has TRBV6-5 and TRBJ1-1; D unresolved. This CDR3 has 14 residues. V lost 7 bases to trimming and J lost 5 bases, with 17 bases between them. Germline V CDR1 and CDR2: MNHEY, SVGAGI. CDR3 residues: CASMRSPVRTEAFF. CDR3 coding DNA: TGTGCCAGCATGCGGTCGCCCGTTAGGACTGAAGCTTTCTTT.

For the CDR3, the DNA is TGCGCCAGCAGCTTGAACAGGGTTGGCTACACCTTC. This gives the protein CASSLNRVGYTF. The chain has TRBV5-1 and TRBJ1-2; the D gene is possibly TRBD1 (6 bases). The CDR3 covers 12 residues. Germline V CDR1 and CDR2: SGHRS, YFSETQ. V was pared by 1 base and J by 7 bases, with 8 bases between.

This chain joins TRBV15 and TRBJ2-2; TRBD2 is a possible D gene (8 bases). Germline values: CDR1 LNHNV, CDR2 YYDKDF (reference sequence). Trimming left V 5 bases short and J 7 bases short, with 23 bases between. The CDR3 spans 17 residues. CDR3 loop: CATSQTGTRGFGGELFF. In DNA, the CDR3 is TGTGCCACCAGCCAGACAGGGACTAGGGGTTTTGGCGGGGAGCTGTTTTTT.